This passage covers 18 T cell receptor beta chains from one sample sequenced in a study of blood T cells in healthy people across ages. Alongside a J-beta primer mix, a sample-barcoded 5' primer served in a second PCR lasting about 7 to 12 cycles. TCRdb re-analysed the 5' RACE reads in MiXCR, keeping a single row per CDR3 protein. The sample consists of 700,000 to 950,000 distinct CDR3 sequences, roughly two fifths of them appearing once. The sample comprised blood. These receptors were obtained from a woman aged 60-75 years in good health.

The CDR3 DNA sequence: TGTGCCAGCAGTTCCCATAGCGGGGGAAAAGAGACCCAGTACTTC. Protein sequence: CASSSHSGGKETQYF. The rearrangement uses TRBV12-3 or TRBV12-4 and TRBJ2-4; 9 bases map to TRBD2. The J call may be mistaken, given a closer DNA end match to TRBJ2-5. The CDR3 is 15 amino acids.

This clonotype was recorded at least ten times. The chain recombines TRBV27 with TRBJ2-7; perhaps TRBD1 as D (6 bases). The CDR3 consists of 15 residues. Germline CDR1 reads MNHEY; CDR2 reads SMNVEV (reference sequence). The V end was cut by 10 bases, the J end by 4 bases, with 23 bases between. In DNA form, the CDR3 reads TGTGCCACCAGGCCGAGGACAGCGAGACATTACGAGCAGTACTTC. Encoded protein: CATRPRTARHYEQYF.

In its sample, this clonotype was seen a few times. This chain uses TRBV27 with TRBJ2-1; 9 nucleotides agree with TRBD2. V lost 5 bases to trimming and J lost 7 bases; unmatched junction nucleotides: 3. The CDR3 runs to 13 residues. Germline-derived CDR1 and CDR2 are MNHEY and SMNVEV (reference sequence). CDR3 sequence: CASSHGLANEQFF. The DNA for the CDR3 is TGTGCCAGCAGTCACGGACTAGCGAATGAGCAGTTCTTC.

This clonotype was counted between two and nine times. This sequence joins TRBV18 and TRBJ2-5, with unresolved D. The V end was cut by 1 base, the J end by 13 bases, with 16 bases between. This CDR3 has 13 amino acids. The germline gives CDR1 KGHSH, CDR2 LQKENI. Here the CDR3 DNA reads TGTGCCAGCTCACCACTTGGACCAGGCCAGCCGTACTTC. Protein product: CASSPLGPGQPYF.

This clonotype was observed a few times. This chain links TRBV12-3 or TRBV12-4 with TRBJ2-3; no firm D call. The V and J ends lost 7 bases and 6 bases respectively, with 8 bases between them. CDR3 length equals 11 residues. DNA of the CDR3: TGTGCCAGCACCACGGCGGATACGCAGTATTTT. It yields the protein CASTTADTQYF.

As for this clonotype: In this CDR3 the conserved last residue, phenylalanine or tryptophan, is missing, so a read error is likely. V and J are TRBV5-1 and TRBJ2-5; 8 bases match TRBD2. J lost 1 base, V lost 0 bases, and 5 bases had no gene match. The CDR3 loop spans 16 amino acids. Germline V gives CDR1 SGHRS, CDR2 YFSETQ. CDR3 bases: TGCGCCAGCAGCTTGGATTCGGGGGGGCTCCAAGAGACCCAGTACGTC. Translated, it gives CASSLDSGGLQETQYV.

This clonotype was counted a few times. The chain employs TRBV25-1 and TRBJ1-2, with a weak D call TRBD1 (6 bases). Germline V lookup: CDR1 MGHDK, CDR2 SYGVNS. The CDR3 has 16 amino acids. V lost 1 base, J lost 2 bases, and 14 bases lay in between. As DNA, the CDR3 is TGTGCCAGCAGTGAATCCTTTGGGGGGCCCAACTATGGCTACACCTTC. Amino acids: CASSESFGGPNYGYTF.

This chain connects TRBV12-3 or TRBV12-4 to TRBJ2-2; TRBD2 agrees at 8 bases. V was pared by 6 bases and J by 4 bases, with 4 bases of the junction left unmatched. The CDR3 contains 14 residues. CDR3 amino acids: CASRPGTSTGELFF. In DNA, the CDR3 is TGTGCCAGCAGACCCGGGACTAGCACCGGGGAGCTGTTTTTT.

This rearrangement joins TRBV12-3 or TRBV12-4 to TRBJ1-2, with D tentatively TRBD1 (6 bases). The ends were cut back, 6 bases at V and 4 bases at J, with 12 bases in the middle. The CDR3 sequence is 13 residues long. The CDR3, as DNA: TGTGCCAGCAGCACAGGGTCGGGCTATGGCTACACCTTC. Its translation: CASSTGSGYGYTF.

The CDR3: CATSITASGYNEQYF. The DNA for the CDR3 is TGTGCCACCAGTATAACTGCTAGCGGATACAATGAGCAGTACTTC. This chain connects TRBV24-1 to TRBJ2-7, with 7 bases that match TRBD2. The CDR3 has 15 amino acids. Germline V lookup: CDR1 KGHDR, CDR2 SFDVKD. V shed 6 bases, J shed 7 bases, and the junction held 14 bases outside the gene matches.

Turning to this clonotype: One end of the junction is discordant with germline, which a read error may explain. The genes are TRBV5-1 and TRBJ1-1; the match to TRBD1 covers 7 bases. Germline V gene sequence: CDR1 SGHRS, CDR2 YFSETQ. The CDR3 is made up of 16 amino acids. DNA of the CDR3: TGCGCCAGCAGCCGAGGGACAGCGGACATGAACACTGACGCTTTCTTT. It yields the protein CASSRGTADMNTDAFF.

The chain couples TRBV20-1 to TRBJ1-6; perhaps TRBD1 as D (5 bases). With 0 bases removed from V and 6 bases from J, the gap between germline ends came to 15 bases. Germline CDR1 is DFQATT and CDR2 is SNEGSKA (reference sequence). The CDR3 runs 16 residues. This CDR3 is CSARDPKGRPNSPLHF. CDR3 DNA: TGCAGTGCTAGAGATCCCAAGGGACGGCCTAATTCACCCCTCCACTTT.

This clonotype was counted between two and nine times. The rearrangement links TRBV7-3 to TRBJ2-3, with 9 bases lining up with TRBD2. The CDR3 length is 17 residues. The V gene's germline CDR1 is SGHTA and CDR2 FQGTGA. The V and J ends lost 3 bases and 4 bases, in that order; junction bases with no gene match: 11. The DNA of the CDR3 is TGTGCCAGCAGCTTCCTCGGGACTAGCAATGGGGCAGATACGCAGTATTTT. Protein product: CASSFLGTSNGADTQYF.

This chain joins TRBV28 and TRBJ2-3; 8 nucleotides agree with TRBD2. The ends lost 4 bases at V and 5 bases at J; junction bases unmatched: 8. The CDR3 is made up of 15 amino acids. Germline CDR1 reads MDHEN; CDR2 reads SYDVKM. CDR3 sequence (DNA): TGTGCCAGCAGTTCCGGGGGGGGCTTGAAAGATACGCAGTATTTT. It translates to CASSSGGGLKDTQYF.

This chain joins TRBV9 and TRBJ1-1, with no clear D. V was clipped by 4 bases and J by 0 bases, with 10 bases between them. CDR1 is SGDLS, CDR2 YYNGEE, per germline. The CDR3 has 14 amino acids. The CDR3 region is CASSSRLVNTEAFF. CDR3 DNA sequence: TGTGCCAGCAGCTCTCGTCTAGTGAACACTGAAGCTTTCTTT.

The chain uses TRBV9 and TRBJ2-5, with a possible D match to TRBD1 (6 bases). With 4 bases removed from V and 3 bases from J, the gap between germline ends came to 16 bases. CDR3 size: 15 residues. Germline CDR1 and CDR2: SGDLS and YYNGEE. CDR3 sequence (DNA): TGTGCCAGCAGCACCCGACAGGCGCCTGAAGAGACCCAGTACTTC. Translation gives CASSTRQAPEETQYF.

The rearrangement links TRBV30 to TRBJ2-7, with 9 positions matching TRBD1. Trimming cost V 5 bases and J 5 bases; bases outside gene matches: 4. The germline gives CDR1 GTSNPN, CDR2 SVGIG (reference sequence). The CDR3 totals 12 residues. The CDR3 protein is CAWARDRDEQYF. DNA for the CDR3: TGTGCCTGGGCCCGGGACAGGGACGAGCAGTACTTC.

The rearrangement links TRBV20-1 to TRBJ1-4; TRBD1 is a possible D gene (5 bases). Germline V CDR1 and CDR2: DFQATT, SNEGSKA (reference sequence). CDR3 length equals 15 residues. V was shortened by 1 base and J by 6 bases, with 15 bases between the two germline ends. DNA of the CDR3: TGCAGTGCTAGAGGTGGGAGCAGGGTGGATGAAAAACTGTTTTTT. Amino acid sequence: CSARGGSRVDEKLFF.